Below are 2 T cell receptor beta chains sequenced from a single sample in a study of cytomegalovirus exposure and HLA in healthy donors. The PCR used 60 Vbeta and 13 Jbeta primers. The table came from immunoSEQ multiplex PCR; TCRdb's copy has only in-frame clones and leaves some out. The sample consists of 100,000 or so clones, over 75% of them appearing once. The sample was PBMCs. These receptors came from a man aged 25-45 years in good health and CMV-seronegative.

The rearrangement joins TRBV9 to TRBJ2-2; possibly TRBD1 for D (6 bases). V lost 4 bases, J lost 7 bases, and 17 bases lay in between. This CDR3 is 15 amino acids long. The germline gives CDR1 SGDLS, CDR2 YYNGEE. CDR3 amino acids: CASSPGHRDVGELFF. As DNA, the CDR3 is TGTGCCAGCAGCCCCGGCCACAGGGACGTCGGGGAGCTGTTTTTT.

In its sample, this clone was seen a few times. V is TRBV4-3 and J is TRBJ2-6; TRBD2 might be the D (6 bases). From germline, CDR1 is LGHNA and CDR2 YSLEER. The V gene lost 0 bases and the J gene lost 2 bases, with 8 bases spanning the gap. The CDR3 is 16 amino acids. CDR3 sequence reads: CASSQERGTGANVLTF. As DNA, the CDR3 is TGCGCCAGCAGCCAAGAACGGGGGACTGGGGCCAACGTCCTGACTTTC.